This TCR beta chain emerged from a study of T cell responses to AZD1222 COVID-19 vaccine. The repertoire was sequenced with immunoSEQ multiplex PCR; TCRdb's copy has only in-frame clones and lacks some. The data hold approximately 80,000 clones, with 85% to 90% observed a single time. Deletions cut 5 bases from V and 2 bases from J, with 13 bases between. Germline lookup yields CDR1 MNHEY and CDR2 SVGAGI. CDR3 length equals 15 residues. Study-wide results and caveats: Only a handful of people who got AZD1222 tested seropositive at baseline. Nearly half of spike-specific TCRs reportedly target variant regions that are unmutated in the B.1.351 and B.1.1.7 variants. The donors showed a predominance of white British ancestry and of females, with possible underestimation of clonal diversity. The study found vaccine-associated CD4 TCRs spanning spike, dominant at 160-218 and 743-854.

A note on this clone: The antigen remains unidentified.

The sequence was obtained from an adult in good health. This rearrangement joins TRBV6-5 to TRBJ1-3; D may be TRBD1 (6 bases). Sequenced material: peripheral blood, taken on day 0 of AZD1222 vaccination. This chain's CDR3 is CASSTTGTTGNTIYF. In DNA, the CDR3 is TGTGCCAGCAGTACCACCGGGACAACTGGAAACACCATATATTTT.